These 5 T cell receptor beta chains originate from one sample sequenced in a study of Tregs in tolerant kidney transplant recipients. The table came from immunoSEQ multiplex PCR; TCRdb's copy has only in-frame clones and leaves some out. The sample yields tens of thousands of clones, 84% seen once. Material: CD4+ T cells from blood. These TCRs come from a human donor in good health.

This chain links TRBV18 with TRBJ1-2, with a possible D match to TRBD1 (5 bases). Trimming took off 3 bases at V and 0 bases at J, with 5 bases between the two ends. The germline V gene encodes CDR1 KGHSH and CDR2 LQKENI. The CDR3 has 13 residues. The CDR3 sequence: CASSPGANYGYTF. The CDR3 bases are TGTGCCAGCTCACCGGGGGCTAACTATGGCTACACCTTC.

The chain uses TRBV5-1 and TRBJ2-1; the D gene is possibly TRBD1 (5 bases). Germline CDR1 is SGHRS and CDR2 is YFSETQ. V was clipped by 0 bases and J by 0 bases, with 10 bases between them. The CDR3 contains 16 residues. The chain's CDR3 is CASSLGGSSSYNEQFF. The CDR3 region has the DNA TGCGCCAGCAGCTTGGGGGGCTCCAGCTCCTACAATGAGCAGTTCTTC.

V gene TRBV19 combines with J gene TRBJ1-2, with 7 bases that match TRBD1. J gave up 4 bases and V 8 bases, and 7 bases lay outside the gene matches. Germline-derived CDR1 and CDR2 are LNHDA and SQIVND (reference sequence). The CDR3 spans 13 residues. The CDR3 DNA is TGTGCCAGTGCAGGGGGACGGATCTATGGCTACACCTTC. Protein: CASAGGRIYGYTF.

The chain joins TRBV5-6 to TRBJ1-4; D possibly corresponds to TRBD1 (6 bases). The germline V gene encodes CDR1 SGHDT and CDR2 YYEEEE. This CDR3 is built from 15 residues. Trimming took 0 bases from V and 8 from J, leaving 14 bases between them. CDR3 sequence (DNA): TGTGCCAGCAGCTTGGCCGGCAGGGGAGGGGAAAAACTGTTTTTT. Its protein product is CASSLAGRGGEKLFF. The full variable domain, its missing parts supplied by reference TRBV5-6 and TRBJ1-4, is DAGVTQSPTHLIKTRGQQVTLRCSPKSGHDTVSWYQQALGQGPQFIFQYYEEEERQRGNFPDRFSGHQFPNYSSELNVNALLLGDSALYLCASSLAGRGGEKLFFGSGTQLSVL.

The chain uses TRBV29-1 and TRBJ2-4, with TRBD1 matching over 12 bases. Germline assignment: CDR1 SQVTM and CDR2 ANQGSEA. V lost 3 bases and J lost 6; bases outside the gene matches: 15. The length of the CDR3 is 18 residues. CDR3 in DNA: TGCAGCGTTGAGGGGACAGGGGGCGGCGGATTCTATAGAAACATTCAGTACTTC. Protein sequence: CSVEGTGGGGFYRNIQYF.